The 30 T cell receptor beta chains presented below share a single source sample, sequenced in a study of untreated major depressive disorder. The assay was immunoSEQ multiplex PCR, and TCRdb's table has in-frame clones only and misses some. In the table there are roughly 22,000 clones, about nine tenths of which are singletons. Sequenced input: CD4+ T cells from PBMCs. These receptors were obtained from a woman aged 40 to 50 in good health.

The CDR3 region has the DNA TGCAGCGCCAAGCCCTCGGGGGAAAAACTGTTTTTT. This gives the protein CSAKPSGEKLFF. The rearrangement uses TRBV29-1 and TRBJ1-4; D gene ambiguous. This CDR3 is 12 amino acids long. Germline-derived CDR1 and CDR2 are SQVTM and ANQGSEA. The germline V and J ends were trimmed by 7 bases and 8 bases, with 14 bases remaining between them.

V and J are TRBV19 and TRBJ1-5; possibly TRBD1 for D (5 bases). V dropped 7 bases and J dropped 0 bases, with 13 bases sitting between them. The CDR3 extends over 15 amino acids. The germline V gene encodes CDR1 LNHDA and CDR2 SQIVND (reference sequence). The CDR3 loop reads CASMRDRNSNQPQHF. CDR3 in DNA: TGTGCCAGTATGAGGGACCGAAATAGCAATCAGCCCCAGCATTTT.

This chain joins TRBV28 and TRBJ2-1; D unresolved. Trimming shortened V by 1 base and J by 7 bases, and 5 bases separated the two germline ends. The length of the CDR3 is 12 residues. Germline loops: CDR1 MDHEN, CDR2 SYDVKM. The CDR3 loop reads CASSLLGNEQFF. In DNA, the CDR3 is TGTGCCAGCAGTTTATTGGGGAATGAGCAGTTCTTC. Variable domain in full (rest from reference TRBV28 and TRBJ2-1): DVKVTQSSRYLVKRTGEKVFLECVQDMDHENMFWYRQDPGLGLRLIYFSYDVKMKEKGDIPEGYSVSREKKERFSLILESASTNQTSMYLCASSLLGNEQFFGPGTRLTVL.

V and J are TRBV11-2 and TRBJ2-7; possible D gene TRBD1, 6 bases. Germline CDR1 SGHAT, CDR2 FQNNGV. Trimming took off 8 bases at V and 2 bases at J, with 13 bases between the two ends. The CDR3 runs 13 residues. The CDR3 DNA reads TGTGCCAGCGTGGGGGCAGTGACCTACGAGCAGTACTTC. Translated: CASVGAVTYEQYF.

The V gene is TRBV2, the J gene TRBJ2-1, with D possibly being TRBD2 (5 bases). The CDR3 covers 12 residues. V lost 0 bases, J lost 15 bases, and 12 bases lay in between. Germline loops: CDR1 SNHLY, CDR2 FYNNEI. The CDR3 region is CASSEAGDYRFF. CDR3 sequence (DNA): TGTGCCAGCAGTGAAGCGGGAGACTATCGGTTCTTC.

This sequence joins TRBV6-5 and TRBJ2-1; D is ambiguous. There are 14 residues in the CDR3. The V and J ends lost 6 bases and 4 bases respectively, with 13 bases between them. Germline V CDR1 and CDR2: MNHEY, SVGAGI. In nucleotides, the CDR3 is TGTGCCAGCAGCGAATCCGGCAGGTACAATGAGCAGTTCTTC. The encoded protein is CASSESGRYNEQFF.

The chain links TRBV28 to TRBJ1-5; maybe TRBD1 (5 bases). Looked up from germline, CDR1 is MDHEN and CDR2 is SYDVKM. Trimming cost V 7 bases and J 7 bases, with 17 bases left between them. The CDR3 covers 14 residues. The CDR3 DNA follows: TGTGCCAGCAATCTGGGGGGGTTGGGGCAGCCCCAGCATTTT. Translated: CASNLGGLGQPQHF.

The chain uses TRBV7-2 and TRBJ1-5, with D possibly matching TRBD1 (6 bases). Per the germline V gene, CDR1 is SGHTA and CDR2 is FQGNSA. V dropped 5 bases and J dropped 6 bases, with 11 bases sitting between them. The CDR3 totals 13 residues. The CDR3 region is CASSQQGRQPQHF. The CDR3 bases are TGTGCCAGCAGCCAACAGGGACGTCAGCCCCAGCATTTT. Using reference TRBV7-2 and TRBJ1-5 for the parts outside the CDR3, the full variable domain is GAGVSQSPSNKVTEKGKDVELRCDPISGHTALYWYRQSLGQGLEFLIYFQGNSAPDKSGLPSDRFSAERTGGSVSTLTIQRTQQEDSAVYLCASSQQGRQPQHFGDGTRLSIL.

The CDR3 region is CASRGAAENTGELFF. The CDR3 DNA is TGTGCCAGCAGGGGGGCCGCCGAGAACACCGGGGAGCTGTTTTTT. V and J are TRBV7-2 and TRBJ2-2, with D perhaps TRBD1 (6 bases). Between the trimmed V and J ends, which lost 6 bases and 1 base, there was a span of 12 bases. CDR1 and CDR2 (germline): SGHTA, FQGNSA. This CDR3 comprises 15 residues.

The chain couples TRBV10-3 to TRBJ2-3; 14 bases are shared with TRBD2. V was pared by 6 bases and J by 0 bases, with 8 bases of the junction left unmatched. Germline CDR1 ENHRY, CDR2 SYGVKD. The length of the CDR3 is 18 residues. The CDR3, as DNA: TGTGCCATCAGCGGACTAGCGGGGGGTATCACTAGCACAGATACGCAGTATTTT. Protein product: CAISGLAGGITSTDTQYF.

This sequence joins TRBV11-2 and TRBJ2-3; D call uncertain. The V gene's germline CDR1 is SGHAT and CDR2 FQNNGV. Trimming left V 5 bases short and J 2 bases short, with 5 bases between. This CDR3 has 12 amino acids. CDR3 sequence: CASSPFTDTQYF. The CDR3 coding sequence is TGTGCCAGCAGCCCCTTCACAGATACGCAGTATTTT.

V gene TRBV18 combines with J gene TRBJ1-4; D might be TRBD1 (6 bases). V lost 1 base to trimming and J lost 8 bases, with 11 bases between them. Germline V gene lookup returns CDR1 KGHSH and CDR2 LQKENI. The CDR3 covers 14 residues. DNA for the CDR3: TGTGCCAGCTCACCACTGAGGCAGGGGGAAAAACTGTTTTTT. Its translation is CASSPLRQGEKLFF.

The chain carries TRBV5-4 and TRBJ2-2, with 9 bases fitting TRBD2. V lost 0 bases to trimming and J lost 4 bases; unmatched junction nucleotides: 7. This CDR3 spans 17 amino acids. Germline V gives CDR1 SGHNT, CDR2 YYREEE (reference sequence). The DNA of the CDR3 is TGTGCCAGCAGCTTGGGCGGGGGGGCCCTTCCCACCGGGGAGCTGTTTTTT. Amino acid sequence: CASSLGGGALPTGELFF.

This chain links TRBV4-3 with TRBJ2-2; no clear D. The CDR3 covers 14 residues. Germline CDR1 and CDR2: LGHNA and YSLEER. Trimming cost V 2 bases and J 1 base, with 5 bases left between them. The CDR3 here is CASSQRVNTGELFF. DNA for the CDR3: TGCGCCAGCAGCCAACGTGTGAACACCGGGGAGCTGTTTTTT.

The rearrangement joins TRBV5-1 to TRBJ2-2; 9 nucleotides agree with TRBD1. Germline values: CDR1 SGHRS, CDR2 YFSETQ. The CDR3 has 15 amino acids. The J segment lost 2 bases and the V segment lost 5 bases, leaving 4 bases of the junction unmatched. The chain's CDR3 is CASRKQGANTGELFF. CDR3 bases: TGCGCCAGCAGGAAACAGGGGGCCAACACCGGGGAGCTGTTTTTT.

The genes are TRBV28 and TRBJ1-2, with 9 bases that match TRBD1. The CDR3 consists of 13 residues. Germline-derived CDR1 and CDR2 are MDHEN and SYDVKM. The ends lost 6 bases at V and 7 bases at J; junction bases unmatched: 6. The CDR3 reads CASSSGQGFGYTF. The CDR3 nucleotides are TGTGCCAGCAGCTCGGGACAGGGCTTTGGCTACACCTTC.

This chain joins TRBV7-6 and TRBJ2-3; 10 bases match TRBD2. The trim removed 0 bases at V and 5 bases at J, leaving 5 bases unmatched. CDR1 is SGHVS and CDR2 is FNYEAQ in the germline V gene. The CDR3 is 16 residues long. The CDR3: CASSLALAGDVDTQYF. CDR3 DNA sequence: TGTGCCAGCAGCTTAGCGCTAGCGGGGGATGTAGATACGCAGTATTTT.

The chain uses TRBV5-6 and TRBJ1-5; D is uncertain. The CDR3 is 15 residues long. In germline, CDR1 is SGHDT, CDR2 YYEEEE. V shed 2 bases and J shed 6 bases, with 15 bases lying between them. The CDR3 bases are TGTGCCAGCAGCTTAAGAACGGGTTTCGGTCAGCCCCAGCATTTT. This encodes CASSLRTGFGQPQHF.

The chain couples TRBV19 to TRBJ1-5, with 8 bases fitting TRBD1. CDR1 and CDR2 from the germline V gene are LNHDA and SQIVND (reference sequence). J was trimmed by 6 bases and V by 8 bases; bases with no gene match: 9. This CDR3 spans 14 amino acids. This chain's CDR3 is CASARGRGPQPQHF. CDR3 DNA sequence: TGTGCCAGTGCCCGGGGCAGGGGGCCTCAGCCCCAGCATTTT.

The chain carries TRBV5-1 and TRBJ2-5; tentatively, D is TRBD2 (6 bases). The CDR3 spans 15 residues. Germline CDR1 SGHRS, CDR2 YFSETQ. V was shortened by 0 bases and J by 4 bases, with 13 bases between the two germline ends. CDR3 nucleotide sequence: TGCGCCAGCAGCTTGGGGGACTCAGTAGGAGAGACCCAGTACTTC. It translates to CASSLGDSVGETQYF.

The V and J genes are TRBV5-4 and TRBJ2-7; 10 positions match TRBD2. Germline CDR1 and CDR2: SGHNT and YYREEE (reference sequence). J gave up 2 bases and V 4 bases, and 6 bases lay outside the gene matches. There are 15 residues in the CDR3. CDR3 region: CASSPGTSAPYEQYF. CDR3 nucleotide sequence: TGTGCCAGCAGCCCCGGGACTAGCGCACCCTACGAGCAGTACTTC. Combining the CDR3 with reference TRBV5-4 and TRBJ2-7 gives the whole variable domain ETGVTQSPTHLIKTRGQQVTLRCSSQSGHNTVSWYQQALGQGPQFIFQYYREEENGRGNFPPRFSGLQFPNYSSELNVNALELDDSALYLCASSPGTSAPYEQYFGPGTRLTVT.

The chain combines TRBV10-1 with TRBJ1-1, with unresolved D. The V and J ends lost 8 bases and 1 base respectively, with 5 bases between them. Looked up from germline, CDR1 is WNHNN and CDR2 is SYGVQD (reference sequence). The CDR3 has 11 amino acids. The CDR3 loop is CASVGNTEAFF. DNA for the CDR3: TGCGCCAGCGTTGGGAACACTGAAGCTTTCTTT.

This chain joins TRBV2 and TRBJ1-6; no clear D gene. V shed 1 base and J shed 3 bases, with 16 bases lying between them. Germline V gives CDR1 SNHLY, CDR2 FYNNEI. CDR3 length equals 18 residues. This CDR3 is CASSEVVSSGFYNSPLHF. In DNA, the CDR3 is TGTGCCAGCAGTGAAGTCGTCAGTTCGGGCTTCTATAATTCACCCCTCCACTTT.

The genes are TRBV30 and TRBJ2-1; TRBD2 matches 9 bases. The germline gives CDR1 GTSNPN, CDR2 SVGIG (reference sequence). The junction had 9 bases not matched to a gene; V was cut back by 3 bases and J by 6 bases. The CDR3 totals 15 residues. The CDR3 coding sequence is TGTGCCTGGAGACCCAATAGCGGGAGTACCAATGAGCAGTTCTTC. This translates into CAWRPNSGSTNEQFF.

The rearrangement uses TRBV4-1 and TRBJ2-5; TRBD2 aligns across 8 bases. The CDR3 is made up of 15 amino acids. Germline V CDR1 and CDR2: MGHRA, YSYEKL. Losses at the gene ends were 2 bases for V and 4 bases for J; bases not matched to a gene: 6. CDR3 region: CASSQTGLGGETQYF. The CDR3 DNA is TGCGCCAGCAGCCAAACGGGACTAGGTGGAGAGACCCAGTACTTC.

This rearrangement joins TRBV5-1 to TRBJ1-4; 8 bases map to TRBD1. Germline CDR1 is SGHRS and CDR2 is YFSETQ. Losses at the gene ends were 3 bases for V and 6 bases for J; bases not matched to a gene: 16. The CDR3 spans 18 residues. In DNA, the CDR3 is TGCGCCAGCAGCTCCAGCGGGACAGGATCATCATTTTATGAAAAACTGTTTTTT. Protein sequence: CASSSSGTGSSFYEKLFF.

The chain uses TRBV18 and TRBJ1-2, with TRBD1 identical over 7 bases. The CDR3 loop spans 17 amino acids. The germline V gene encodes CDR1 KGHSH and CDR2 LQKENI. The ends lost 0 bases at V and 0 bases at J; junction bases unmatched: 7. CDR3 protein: CASSPPGTVTTNYGYTF. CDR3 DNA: TGTGCCAGCTCACCACCGGGGACAGTTACGACTAACTATGGCTACACCTTC.

In nucleotides, the CDR3 is TGTGCCAGCAGCCCGGGACAGAACTATGGCTACACCTTC. Translation: CASSPGQNYGYTF. V is TRBV11-2 and J is TRBJ1-2; TRBD1 aligns across 7 bases. There are 13 residues in the CDR3. Unmatched junction bases numbered 2, after V lost 5 bases and J lost 2 bases. Germline V gene sequence: CDR1 SGHAT, CDR2 FQNNGV.

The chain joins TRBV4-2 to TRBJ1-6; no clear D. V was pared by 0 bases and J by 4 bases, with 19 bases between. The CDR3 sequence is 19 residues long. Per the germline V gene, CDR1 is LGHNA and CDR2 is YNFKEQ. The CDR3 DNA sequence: TGTGCCAGCAGCCAAGAAGGGCGACGGCCAGATAGATATAATTCACCCCTCCACTTT. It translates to CASSQEGRRPDRYNSPLHF.

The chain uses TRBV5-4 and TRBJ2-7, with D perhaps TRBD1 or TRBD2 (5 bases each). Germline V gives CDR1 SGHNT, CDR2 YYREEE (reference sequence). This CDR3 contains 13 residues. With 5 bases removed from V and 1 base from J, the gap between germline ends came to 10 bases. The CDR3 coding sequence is TGTGCCAGCAGTCCCGGGGCTTCCTACGAGCAGTACTTC. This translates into CASSPGASYEQYF.